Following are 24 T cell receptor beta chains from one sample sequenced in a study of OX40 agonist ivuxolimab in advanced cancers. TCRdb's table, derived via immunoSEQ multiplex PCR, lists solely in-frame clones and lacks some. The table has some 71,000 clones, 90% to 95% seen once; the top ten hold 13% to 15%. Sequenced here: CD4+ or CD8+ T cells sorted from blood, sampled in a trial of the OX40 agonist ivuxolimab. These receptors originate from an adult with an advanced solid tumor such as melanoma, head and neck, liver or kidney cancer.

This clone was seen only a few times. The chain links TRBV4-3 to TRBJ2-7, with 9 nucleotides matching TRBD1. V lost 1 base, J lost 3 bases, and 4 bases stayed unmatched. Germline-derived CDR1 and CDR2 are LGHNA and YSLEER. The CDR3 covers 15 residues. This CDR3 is CASSQGQGEGYEQYF. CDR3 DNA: TGCGCCAGCAGCCAAGGACAGGGGGAAGGCTACGAGCAGTACTTC.

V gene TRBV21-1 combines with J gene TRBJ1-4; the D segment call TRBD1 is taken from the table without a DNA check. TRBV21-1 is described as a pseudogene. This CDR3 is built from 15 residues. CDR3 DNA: TGTGCCAGCAGCAAAGGGCCCCCAACTAATGAAAAACTGTTTTTT. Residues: CASSKGPPTNEKLFF.

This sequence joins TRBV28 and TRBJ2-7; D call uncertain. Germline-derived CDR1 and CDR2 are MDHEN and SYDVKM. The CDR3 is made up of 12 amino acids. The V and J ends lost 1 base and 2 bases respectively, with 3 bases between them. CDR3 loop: CASSLYTYEQYF. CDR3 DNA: TGTGCCAGCAGTTTATACACCTACGAGCAGTACTTC.

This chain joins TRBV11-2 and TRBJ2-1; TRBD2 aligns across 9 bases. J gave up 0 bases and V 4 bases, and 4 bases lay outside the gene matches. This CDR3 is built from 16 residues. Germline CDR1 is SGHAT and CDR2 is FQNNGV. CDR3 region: CASSSSSGISYNEQFF. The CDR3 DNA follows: TGTGCCAGCAGCTCATCTAGCGGGATCTCCTACAATGAGCAGTTCTTC.

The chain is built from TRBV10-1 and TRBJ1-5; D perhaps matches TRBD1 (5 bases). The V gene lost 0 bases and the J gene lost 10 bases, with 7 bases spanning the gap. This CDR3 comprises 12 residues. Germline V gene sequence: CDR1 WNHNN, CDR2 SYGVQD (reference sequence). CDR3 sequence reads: CASSESGDPQHF. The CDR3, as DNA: TGCGCCAGCAGTGAGTCGGGGGATCCCCAGCATTTT.

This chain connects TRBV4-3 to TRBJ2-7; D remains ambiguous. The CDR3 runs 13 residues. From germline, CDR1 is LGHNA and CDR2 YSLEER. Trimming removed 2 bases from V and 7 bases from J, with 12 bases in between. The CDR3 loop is CASSQSPGSEQYF. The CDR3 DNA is TGCGCCAGCAGCCAAAGCCCCGGATCAGAGCAGTACTTC.

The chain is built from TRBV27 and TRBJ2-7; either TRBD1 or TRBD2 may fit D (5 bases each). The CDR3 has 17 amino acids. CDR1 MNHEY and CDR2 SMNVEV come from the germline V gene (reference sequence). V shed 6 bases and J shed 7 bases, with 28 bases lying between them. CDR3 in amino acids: CASSYYAYGKGVSEQYF. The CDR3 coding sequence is TGTGCCAGCAGCTACTATGCCTACGGGAAAGGGGTCTCGGAGCAGTACTTC.

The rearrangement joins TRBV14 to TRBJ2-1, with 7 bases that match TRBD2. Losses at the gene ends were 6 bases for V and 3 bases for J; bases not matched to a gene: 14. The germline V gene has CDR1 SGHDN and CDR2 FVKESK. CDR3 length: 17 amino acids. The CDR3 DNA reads TGTGCCAGCAGTCCCTCCCCAGGAGCGGGATTCTACAATGAGCAGTTCTTC. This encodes CASSPSPGAGFYNEQFF.

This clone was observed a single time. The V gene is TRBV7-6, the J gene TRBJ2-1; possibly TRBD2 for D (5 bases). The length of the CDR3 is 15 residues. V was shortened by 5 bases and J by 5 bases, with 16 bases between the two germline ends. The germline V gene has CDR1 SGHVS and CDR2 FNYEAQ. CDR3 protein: CASSTGPGDNNEQFF. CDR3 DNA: TGTGCCAGCAGCACCGGGCCCGGGGATAACAATGAGCAGTTCTTC.

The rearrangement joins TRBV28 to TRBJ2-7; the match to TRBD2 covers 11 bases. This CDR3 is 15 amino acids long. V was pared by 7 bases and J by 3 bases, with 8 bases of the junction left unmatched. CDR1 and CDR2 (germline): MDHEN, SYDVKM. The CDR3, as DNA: TGTGCCAGCACACTAGCGGGAGAACTCCTCTACGAGCAGTACTTC. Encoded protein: CASTLAGELLYEQYF.

The DNA for the CDR3 is TGTGCCAGCTCGACCGATCCCCAATACGAGCAGTACTTC. It is translated as CASSTDPQYEQYF. The V gene is TRBV18, the J gene TRBJ2-7; D unresolved. V was pared by 6 bases and J by 4 bases, with 13 bases between. The CDR3 covers 13 residues. In germline, CDR1 is KGHSH, CDR2 LQKENI.

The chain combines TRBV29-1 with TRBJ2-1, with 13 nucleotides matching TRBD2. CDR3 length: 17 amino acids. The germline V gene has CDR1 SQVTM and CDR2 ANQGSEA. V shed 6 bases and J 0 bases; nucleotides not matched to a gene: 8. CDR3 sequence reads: CSVPGTSGESSYNEQFF. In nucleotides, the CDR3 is TGCAGCGTGCCCGGGACTAGCGGGGAGAGCTCCTACAATGAGCAGTTCTTC.

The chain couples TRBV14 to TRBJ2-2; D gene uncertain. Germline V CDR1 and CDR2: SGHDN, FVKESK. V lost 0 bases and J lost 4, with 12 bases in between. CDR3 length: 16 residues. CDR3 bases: TGTGCCAGCAGCCAAGACTGGGCAAAGGGCACCGGGGAGCTGTTTTTT. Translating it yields CASSQDWAKGTGELFF.

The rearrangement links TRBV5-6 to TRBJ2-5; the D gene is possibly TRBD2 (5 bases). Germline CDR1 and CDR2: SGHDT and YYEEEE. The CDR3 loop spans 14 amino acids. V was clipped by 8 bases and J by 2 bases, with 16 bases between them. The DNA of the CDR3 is TGTGCCAGTTCCCCGGGGTTACTTCAAGAGACCCAGTACTTC. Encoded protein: CASSPGLLQETQYF.

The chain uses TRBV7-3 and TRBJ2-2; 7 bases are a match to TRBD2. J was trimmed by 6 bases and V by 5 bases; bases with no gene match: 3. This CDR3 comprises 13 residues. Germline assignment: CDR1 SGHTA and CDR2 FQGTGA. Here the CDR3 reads CASSGGGPGELFF. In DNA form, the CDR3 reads TGTGCCAGCAGCGGGGGAGGGCCCGGGGAGCTGTTTTTT.

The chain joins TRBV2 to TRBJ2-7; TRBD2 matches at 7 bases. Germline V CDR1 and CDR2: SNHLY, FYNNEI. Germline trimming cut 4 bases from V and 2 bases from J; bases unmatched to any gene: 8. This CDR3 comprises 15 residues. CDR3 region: CASSGLAERPYEQYF. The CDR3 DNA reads TGTGCCAGCAGTGGGCTAGCGGAGAGACCCTACGAGCAGTACTTC.

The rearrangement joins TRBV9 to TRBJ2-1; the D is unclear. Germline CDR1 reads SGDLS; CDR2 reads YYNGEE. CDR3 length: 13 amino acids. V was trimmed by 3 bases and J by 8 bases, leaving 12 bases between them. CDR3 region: CASSDNSPHEQFF. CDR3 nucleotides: TGTGCCAGCAGCGATAATTCACCCCATGAGCAGTTCTTC.

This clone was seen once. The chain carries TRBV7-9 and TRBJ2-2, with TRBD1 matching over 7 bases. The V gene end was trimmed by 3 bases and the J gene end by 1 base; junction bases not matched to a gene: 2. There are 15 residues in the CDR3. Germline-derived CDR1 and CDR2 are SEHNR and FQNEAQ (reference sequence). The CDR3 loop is CASSFHRGNTGELFF. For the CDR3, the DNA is TGTGCCAGCAGCTTTCACAGGGGGAACACCGGGGAGCTGTTTTTT.

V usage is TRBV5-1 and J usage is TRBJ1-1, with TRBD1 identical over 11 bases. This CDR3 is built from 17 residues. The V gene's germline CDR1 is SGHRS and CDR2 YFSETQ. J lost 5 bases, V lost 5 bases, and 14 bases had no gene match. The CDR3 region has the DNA TGCGCCAGCAGTTTCCTCCGGGACAGGGACAGGGGGACTGAAGCTTTCTTT. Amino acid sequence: CASSFLRDRDRGTEAFF.

The CDR3 DNA reads as TGTGCCAGCAGCTTAGGGCGGGGGGCGGATACGCAGTATTTT. Residues: CASSLGRGADTQYF. V is TRBV11-2 and J is TRBJ2-3; 8 nucleotides agree with TRBD2. Germline CDR1 and CDR2: SGHAT and FQNNGV. Trimming took 1 base from V and 6 from J; bases not matched to a gene: 3. The CDR3 totals 14 residues.

The CDR3 region has the DNA TGTGCCAGCAGCTTAGCCCAGGGGGCCAGCACTGAAGCTTTCTTT. It is translated as CASSLAQGASTEAFF. The chain has TRBV11-3 and TRBJ1-1; 8 positions agree with TRBD1. From germline, CDR1 is SGHNT and CDR2 YENEEA. The V segment lost 1 base and the J segment 4 bases; nucleotides outside the gene matches: 5. CDR3 size: 15 residues.

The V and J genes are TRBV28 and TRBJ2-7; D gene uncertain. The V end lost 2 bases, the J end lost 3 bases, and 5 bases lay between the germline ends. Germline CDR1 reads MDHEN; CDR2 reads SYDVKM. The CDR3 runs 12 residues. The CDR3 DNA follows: TGTGCCAGCAGTTTAATCGGCTACGAGCAGTACTTC. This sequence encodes CASSLIGYEQYF.

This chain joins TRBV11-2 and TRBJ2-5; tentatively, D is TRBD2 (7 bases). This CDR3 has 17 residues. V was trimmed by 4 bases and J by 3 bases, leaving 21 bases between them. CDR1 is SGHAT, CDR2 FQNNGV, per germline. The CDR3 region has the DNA TGTGCCAGCAGCTCCGGTGGGGGGCTAGCGGACGAAGAGACCCAGTACTTC. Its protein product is CASSSGGGLADEETQYF. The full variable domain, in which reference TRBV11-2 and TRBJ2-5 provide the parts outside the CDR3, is EAGVAQSPRYKIIEKRQSVAFWCNPISGHATLYWYQQILGQGPKLLIQFQNNGVVDDSQLPKDRFSAERLKGVDSTLKIQPAKLEDSAVYLCASSSGGGLADEETQYFGPGTRLLVL.

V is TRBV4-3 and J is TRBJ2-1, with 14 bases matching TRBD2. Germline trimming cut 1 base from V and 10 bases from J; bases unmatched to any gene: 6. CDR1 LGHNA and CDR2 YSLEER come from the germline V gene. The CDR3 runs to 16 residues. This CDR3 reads CASSQGGLAGGEEQFF. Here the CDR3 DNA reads TGCGCCAGCAGCCAAGGTGGACTAGCGGGAGGAGAGGAGCAGTTCTTC.